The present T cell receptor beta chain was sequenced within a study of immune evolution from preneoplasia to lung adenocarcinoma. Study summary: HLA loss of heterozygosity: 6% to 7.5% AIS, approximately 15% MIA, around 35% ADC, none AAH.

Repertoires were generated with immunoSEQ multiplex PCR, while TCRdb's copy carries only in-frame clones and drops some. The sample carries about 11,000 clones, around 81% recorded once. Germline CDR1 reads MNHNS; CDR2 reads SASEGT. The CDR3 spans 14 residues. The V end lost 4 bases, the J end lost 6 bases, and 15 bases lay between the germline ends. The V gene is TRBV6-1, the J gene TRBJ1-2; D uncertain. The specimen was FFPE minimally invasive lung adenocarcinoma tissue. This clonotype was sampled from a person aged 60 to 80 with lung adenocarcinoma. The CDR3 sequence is CASSVIYHSHGYTF. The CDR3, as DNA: TGTGCCAGCAGTGTTATATATCACAGCCATGGCTACACCTTC.